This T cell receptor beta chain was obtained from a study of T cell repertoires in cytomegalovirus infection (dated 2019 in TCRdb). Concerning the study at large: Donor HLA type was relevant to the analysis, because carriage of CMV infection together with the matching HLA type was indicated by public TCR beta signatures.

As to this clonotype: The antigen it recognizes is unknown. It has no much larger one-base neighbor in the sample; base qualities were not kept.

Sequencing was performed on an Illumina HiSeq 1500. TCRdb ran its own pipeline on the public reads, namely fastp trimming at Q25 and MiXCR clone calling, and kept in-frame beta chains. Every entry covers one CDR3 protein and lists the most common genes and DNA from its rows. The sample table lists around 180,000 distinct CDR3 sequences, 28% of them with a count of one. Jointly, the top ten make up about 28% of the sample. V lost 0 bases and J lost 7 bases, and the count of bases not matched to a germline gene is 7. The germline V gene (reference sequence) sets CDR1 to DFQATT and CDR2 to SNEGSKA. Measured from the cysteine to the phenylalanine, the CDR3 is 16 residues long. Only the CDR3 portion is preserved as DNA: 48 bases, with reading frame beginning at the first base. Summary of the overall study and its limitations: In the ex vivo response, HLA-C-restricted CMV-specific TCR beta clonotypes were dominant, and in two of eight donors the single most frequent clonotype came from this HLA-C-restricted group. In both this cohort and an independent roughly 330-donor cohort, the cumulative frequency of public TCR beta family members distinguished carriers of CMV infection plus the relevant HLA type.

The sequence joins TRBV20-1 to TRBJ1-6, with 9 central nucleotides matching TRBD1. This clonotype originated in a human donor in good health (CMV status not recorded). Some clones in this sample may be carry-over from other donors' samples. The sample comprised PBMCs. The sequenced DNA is TGCAGTGCTAGAGATTTACAGGGGGCGGGAAATTCACCCCTCCACTTT. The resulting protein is CSARDLQGAGNSPLHF.